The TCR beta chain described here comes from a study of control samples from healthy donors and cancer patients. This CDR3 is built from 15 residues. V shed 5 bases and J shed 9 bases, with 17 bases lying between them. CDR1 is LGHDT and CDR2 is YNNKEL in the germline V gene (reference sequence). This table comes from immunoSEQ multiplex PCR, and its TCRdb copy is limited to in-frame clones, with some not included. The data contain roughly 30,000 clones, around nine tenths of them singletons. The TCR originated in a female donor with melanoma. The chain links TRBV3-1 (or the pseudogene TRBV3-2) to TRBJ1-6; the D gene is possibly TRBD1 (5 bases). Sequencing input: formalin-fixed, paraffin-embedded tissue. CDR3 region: CASSSDYGGGSPLHF. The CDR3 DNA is TGTGCCAGCAGCTCGGATTATGGGGGGGGTTCACCCCTCCACTTT.